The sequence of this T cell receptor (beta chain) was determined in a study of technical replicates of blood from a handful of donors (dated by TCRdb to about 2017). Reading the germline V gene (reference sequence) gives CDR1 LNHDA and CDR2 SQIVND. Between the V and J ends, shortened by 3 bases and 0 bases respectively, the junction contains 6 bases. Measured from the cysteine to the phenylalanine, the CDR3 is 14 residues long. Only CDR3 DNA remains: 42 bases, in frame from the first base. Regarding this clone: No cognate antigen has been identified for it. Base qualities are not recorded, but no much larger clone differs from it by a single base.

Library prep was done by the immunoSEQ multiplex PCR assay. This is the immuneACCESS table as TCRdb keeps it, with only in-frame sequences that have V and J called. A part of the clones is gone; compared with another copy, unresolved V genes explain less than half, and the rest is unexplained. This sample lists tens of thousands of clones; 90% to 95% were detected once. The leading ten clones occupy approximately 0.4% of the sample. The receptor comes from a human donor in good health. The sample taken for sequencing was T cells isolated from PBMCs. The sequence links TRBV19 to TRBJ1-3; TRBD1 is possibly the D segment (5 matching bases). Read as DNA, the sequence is TGTGCCAGTAGTATCGGGGGCTCTGGAAACACCATATATTTT. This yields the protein CASSIGGSGNTIYF. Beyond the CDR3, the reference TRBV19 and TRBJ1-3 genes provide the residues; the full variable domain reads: DGGITQSPKYLFRKEGQNVTLSCEQNLNHDAMYWYRQDPGQGLRLIYYSQIVNDFQKGDIAEGYSVSREKKESFPLTVTSAQKNPTAFYLCASSIGGSGNTIYFGEGSWLTVV.